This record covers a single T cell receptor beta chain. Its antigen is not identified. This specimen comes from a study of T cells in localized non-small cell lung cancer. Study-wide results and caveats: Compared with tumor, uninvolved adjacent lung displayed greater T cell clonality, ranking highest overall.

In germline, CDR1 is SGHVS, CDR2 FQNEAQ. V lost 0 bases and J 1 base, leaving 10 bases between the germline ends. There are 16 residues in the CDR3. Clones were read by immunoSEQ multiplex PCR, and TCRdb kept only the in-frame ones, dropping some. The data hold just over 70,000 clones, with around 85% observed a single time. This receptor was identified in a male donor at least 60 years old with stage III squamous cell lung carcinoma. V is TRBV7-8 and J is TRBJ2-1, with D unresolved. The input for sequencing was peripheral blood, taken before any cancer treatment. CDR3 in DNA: TGTGCCAGCAGCTTAGCCCCTACGTTTTCCTACAATGAGCAGTTCTTC. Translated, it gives CASSLAPTFSYNEQFF.